A single sample is the source of the 26 T cell receptor beta chains below, sequenced in a study of T cells after yellow fever vaccination. MiXCR, applied by TCRdb to the 5' RACE reads, yields one record per CDR3 protein. The sample yields about 320,000 distinct CDR3 sequences, about 4.5% seen once. The sequencing used PBMCs, collected 15 days after the yellow fever booster vaccination. The receptor source for this set is a man aged 18 to 30 who received the YFV17D yellow fever vaccine.

This clonotype occurred many times. V is TRBV7-2 and J is TRBJ2-3; D gene unclear. Trimming took off 6 bases at V and 3 bases at J, with 13 bases between the two ends. This CDR3 comprises 14 residues. Germline CDR1 and CDR2: SGHTA and FQGNSA. In nucleotides, the CDR3 is TGTGCCAGCAGGGGTTTCAAAGCAACAGATACGCAGTATTTT. It encodes CASRGFKATDTQYF.

This clonotype was counted between two and nine times. The chain is built from TRBV20-1 and TRBJ2-5, with D hard to call. V gave up 1 base and J gave up 5 bases, with 14 bases separating them. Germline V CDR1 and CDR2: DFQATT, SNEGSKA (reference sequence). This CDR3 spans 14 amino acids. Here the CDR3 reads CSARVRNSWETQYF. CDR3 coding DNA: TGCAGTGCTAGAGTGCGGAACAGTTGGGAGACCCAGTACTTC.

This clonotype was detected once. The V call is TRBV4-3, the J call TRBJ1-5; 8 bases match TRBD1. Trimming cost V 6 bases and J 6 bases; bases outside gene matches: 10. This CDR3 is 15 amino acids long. Germline assignment: CDR1 LGHNA and CDR2 YSLEER. CDR3 coding DNA: TGCGCCAGCAGTCACGGACAGGGAGGGAGTCAGCCCCAGCATTTT. Its protein product is CASSHGQGGSQPQHF.

This clonotype was seen a few times. The chain employs TRBV5-8 and TRBJ1-1, with TRBD1 identical over 10 bases. With 8 bases clipped from V and 0 bases from J, the junction kept 7 bases outside the gene matches. The germline V gene has CDR1 SGHTS and CDR2 YDEGEE. The CDR3 has 15 amino acids. CDR3 loop: CASNRGTGVNTEAFF. The CDR3 DNA reads TGTGCCAGTAATCGGGGGACAGGGGTGAACACTGAAGCTTTCTTT.

This clonotype was observed a handful of times. V and J are TRBV20-1 and TRBJ1-4; unclear D gene. Trimming took 5 bases from V and 8 from J, leaving 15 bases between them. This CDR3 spans 13 amino acids. The V gene's germline CDR1 is DFQATT and CDR2 SNEGSKA (reference sequence). CDR3 nucleotide sequence: TGCAGTGCTCCCGCGGACGGCTGGGAAAAACTGTTTTTT. Translation: CSAPADGWEKLFF.

In this sample, this clonotype turned up many times. The rearrangement uses TRBV7-3 and TRBJ2-3, with 7 bases identical to TRBD1. Trimming removed 2 bases from V and 2 bases from J; junction bases left unmatched: 4. CDR3 size: 15 residues. Per germline, CDR1 SGHTA and CDR2 FQGTGA. CDR3 loop: CASSLGQGDTDTQYF. CDR3 nucleotide sequence: TGTGCCAGCAGCTTAGGGCAGGGGGACACAGATACGCAGTATTTT. The full variable domain, in which reference TRBV7-3 and TRBJ2-3 provide the parts outside the CDR3, is GAGVSQTPSNKVTEKGKYVELRCDPISGHTALYWYRQSLGQGPEFLIYFQGTGAADDSGLPNDRFFAVRPEGSVSTLKIQRTERGDSAVYLCASSLGQGDTDTQYFGPGTRLTVL.

The rearrangement joins TRBV7-2 to TRBJ2-3, with D perhaps TRBD2 (7 bases). Trimming took off 1 base at V and 2 bases at J, with 16 bases between the two ends. Germline V lookup: CDR1 SGHTA, CDR2 FQGNSA. The CDR3 runs 17 residues. Here the CDR3 DNA reads TGTGCCAGCAGCTTAGGAGGGGGGGCCCATTTCACAGATACGCAGTATTTT. This codes for CASSLGGGAHFTDTQYF.

Only a few counts were recorded for this clonotype. V usage is TRBV12-3 or TRBV12-4 and J usage is TRBJ2-5; the D gene is possibly TRBD2 (5 bases). Between the trimmed V and J ends, which lost 0 bases and 3 bases, there was a span of 11 bases. The CDR3 spans 15 residues. CDR3 coding DNA: TGTGCCAGCAGTTTAGCTAGCACGGGGAAAGAGACCCAGTACTTC. It translates to CASSLASTGKETQYF.

This clonotype has a count of ten or more. This rearrangement joins TRBV10-3 to TRBJ2-7; 8 positions match TRBD1. The CDR3 length is 11 residues. The germline CDR1 and CDR2 sequences are ENHRY and SYGVKD. With 6 bases clipped from V and 5 bases from J, the junction kept 0 bases outside the gene matches. This CDR3 is CAIRDRDEQYF. CDR3 DNA: TGTGCCATCAGGGACAGGGACGAGCAGTACTTC.

This clonotype was found many times. The J gene is TRBJ2-3, the V gene TRBV7-3; D remains unclear. Trimming stripped 0 bases from V and 5 bases from J, with 6 bases between. Germline V gene data show CDR1 as SGHTA and CDR2 as FQGTGA. The CDR3 length is 13 residues. The CDR3 loop is CASSLTKRDTQYF. The CDR3 bases are TGTGCCAGCAGCTTAACAAAGAGAGATACGCAGTATTTT.

The chain joins TRBV5-1 to TRBJ1-4; D not resolved. V was clipped by 2 bases and J by 7 bases, with 12 bases between them. The CDR3 extends over 14 amino acids. Germline V gene sequence: CDR1 SGHRS, CDR2 YFSETQ. The CDR3 loop reads CASSFVAGSEKLFF. CDR3 coding DNA: TGCGCCAGCAGCTTTGTGGCGGGAAGTGAAAAACTGTTTTTT. Supplemented by reference TRBV5-1 and TRBJ1-4, the full variable domain reads KAGVTQTPRYLIKTRGQQVTLSCSPISGHRSVSWYQQTPGQGLQFLFEYFSETQRNKGNFPGRFSGRQFSNSRSEMNVSTLELGDSALYLCASSFVAGSEKLFFGSGTQLSVL.

The V and J genes are TRBV9 and TRBJ2-7; D assignment may be TRBD1 or TRBD2 (5 bases each). With 0 bases removed from V and 3 bases from J, the gap between germline ends came to 10 bases. CDR3 length: 14 amino acids. CDR1 is SGDLS and CDR2 is YYNGEE in the germline V gene. CDR3 bases: TGTGCCAGCAGCGTAGCCAGGGCGGGCTACGAGCAGTACTTC. It encodes CASSVARAGYEQYF.

This clonotype was picked up a small number of times. The chain joins TRBV2 to TRBJ1-2; D call uncertain. There are 16 residues in the CDR3. Germline V lookup: CDR1 SNHLY, CDR2 FYNNEI. V was trimmed by 0 bases and J by 4 bases, leaving 15 bases between them. CDR3 sequence: CASSEAKAWETYGYTF. CDR3 sequence (DNA): TGTGCCAGCAGTGAAGCGAAGGCCTGGGAGACCTATGGCTACACCTTC.

This clonotype was seen many times. This chain joins TRBV20-1 and TRBJ2-7; TRBD2 matches 10 bases. The CDR3 has 14 amino acids. Per the germline V gene, CDR1 is DFQATT and CDR2 is SNEGSKA (reference sequence). Trimming cost V 5 bases and J 7 bases; bases outside gene matches: 11. CDR3 nucleotide sequence: TGCAGTGCTTTAGCGGGGGGCCCAGGGGAGGAGCAGTACGTC. Its protein product is CSALAGGPGEEQYV.

This clonotype has a handful of counts. CDR3 residues: CASSETGTSVTGELFF. For the CDR3, the DNA is TGTGCCAGCAGTGAGACCGGGACTAGCGTAACCGGGGAGCTGTTTTTT. The V call is TRBV2, the J call TRBJ2-2, with 10 bases aligning to TRBD2. This CDR3 region has 16 residues. Germline CDR1 SNHLY, CDR2 FYNNEI. Unmatched junction bases numbered 6, after V lost 3 bases and J lost 5 bases. Variable domain in full (rest from reference TRBV2 and TRBJ2-2): EPEVTQTPSHQVTQMGQEVILRCVPISNHLYFYWYRQILGQKVEFLVSFYNNEISEKSEIFDDQFSVERPDGSNFTLKIRSTKLEDSAMYFCASSETGTSVTGELFFGEGSRLTVL.

This clonotype was seen ten or more times. The chain recombines TRBV7-9 with TRBJ2-5; 10 bases line up with TRBD2. There are 19 residues in the CDR3. Per the germline V gene, CDR1 is SEHNR and CDR2 is FQNEAQ (reference sequence). Trimming at V came to 5 bases and at J to 3 bases, leaving 18 bases not matched to a gene. CDR3 sequence reads: CASSLVGTSVRLGEETQYF. CDR3 DNA: TGTGCCAGCAGCCTAGTTGGGACTAGCGTGAGACTGGGGGAAGAGACCCAGTACTTC.

This clonotype was detected a few times. CDR3 sequence: CASSETRAETQYF. CDR3 DNA: TGTGCCAGCAGTGAAACCCGGGCGGAGACCCAGTACTTC. This rearrangement joins TRBV2 to TRBJ2-5; D gene unclear. CDR3 size: 13 residues. The V gene lost 2 bases and the J gene lost 5 bases, with 9 bases spanning the gap. Germline loops: CDR1 SNHLY, CDR2 FYNNEI.

This clonotype has at least ten counts. Written as DNA, the CDR3 is TGCTCGACTAGCGGGGGAGATACGCAGTATTTT. It yields the protein CSTSGGDTQYF. The V and J genes are TRBV20-1 and TRBJ2-3, with TRBD2 identical over 12 bases. Germline V gene sequence: CDR1 DFQATT, CDR2 SNEGSKA (reference sequence). The CDR3 has 11 residues.

This clonotype showed up many times. The chain links TRBV7-9 to TRBJ2-2; D tentatively fits TRBD1 or TRBD2 (5 bases each). The V end was cut by 5 bases, the J end by 6 bases, with 13 bases between. Germline CDR1 reads SEHNR; CDR2 reads FQNEAQ (reference sequence). The CDR3 spans 14 residues. This chain's CDR3 is CASSPGTSAGELFF. The CDR3 DNA is TGTGCCAGCAGCCCCGGGACCTCGGCCGGGGAGCTGTTTTTT.

This clonotype was recorded many times. J is TRBJ2-5 and V is TRBV5-1, with 12 bases fitting TRBD2. Germline values: CDR1 SGHRS, CDR2 YFSETQ. There are 16 residues in the CDR3. The J segment lost 4 bases and the V segment lost 4 bases, leaving 8 bases of the junction unmatched. The CDR3 region is CASSPAASGGVETQYF. As DNA, the CDR3 is TGCGCCAGCAGCCCTGCGGCTAGCGGGGGGGTAGAGACCCAGTACTTC.

Many counts were recorded for this clonotype. The V gene is TRBV6-2 or TRBV6-3, the J gene TRBJ2-4, with 10 bases aligning to TRBD2. Germline assignment: CDR1 MNHEY and CDR2 SVGEGT. V gave up 4 bases and J gave up 1 base; unmatched junction bases: 4. The CDR3 sequence is 16 residues long. CDR3 in DNA: TGTGCCAGCAGTTTGAGCGGGGGGGCCGCCAAAAACATTCAGTACTTC. It translates to CASSLSGGAAKNIQYF.

This clonotype appeared a few times. The chain links TRBV5-1 to TRBJ2-3, with unresolved D. This CDR3 spans 16 amino acids. Germline assignment: CDR1 SGHRS and CDR2 YFSETQ. Trimming took 4 bases from V and 0 from J, leaving 15 bases between them. CDR3 sequence (DNA): TGCGCCAGCAGCCTCCAGCCGGGCCAAAGCACAGATACGCAGTATTTT. Translation gives CASSLQPGQSTDTQYF.

This clonotype was counted at least ten times. V usage is TRBV27 and J usage is TRBJ1-1; TRBD1 matches at 7 bases. The germline CDR1 and CDR2 sequences are MNHEY and SMNVEV (reference sequence). This CDR3 has 16 residues. V was clipped by 6 bases and J by 1 base; unmatched bases: 11. For the CDR3, the DNA is TGTGCCAGCAGCCCCGCCCGCCGGGACAGGAACACTGAAGCTTTCTTT. Translation gives CASSPARRDRNTEAFF.

There are many counts of this clonotype. Mismatch with germline at one junction end may stem from a read error. The chain combines TRBV2 with TRBJ2-6, with D perhaps matching TRBD1 (6 bases). The germline V gene encodes CDR1 SNHLY and CDR2 FYNNEI. The CDR3 is 15 residues long. CDR3 protein: CASSEGQSGANVLTF. CDR3 DNA sequence: TGTGCCAGCAGCGAAGGACAGTCTGGGGCCAACGTCCTGACTTTC.

This clonotype appeared a few times. The chain combines TRBV15 with TRBJ2-1; 9 nucleotides line up with TRBD2. Trimming removed 3 bases from V and 6 bases from J; junction bases left unmatched: 15. The germline V gene has CDR1 LNHNV and CDR2 YYDKDF (reference sequence). The CDR3 extends over 18 amino acids. CDR3 sequence: CATSSRPLVAGATNEQFF. The CDR3, as DNA: TGTGCCACCAGCAGCCGACCTCTAGTAGCGGGGGCTACCAATGAGCAGTTCTTC.

This clonotype was observed a few times. V gene TRBV7-9 combines with J gene TRBJ1-5, with TRBD1 matching over 9 bases. V shed 5 bases, J shed 5 bases, and the junction held 4 bases outside the gene matches. Germline loops: CDR1 SEHNR, CDR2 FQNEAQ (reference sequence). This CDR3 has 14 residues. Written as DNA, the CDR3 is TGTGCCAGCAGCCCGACAGGGGGACATCAGCCCCAGCATTTT. Protein: CASSPTGGHQPQHF.